Below, one T cell receptor beta chain is given with its context. Its antigen is undetermined. Germline CDR1 and CDR2: SGHRS and YFSETQ. The CDR3 is 17 amino acids. With 0 bases removed from V and 3 bases from J, the gap between germline ends came to 16 bases. HTBI primers from iRepertoire and Arm-PCR of CDR3 regions yielded the TCR beta libraries. MiXCR, applied by TCRdb to the multiplex PCR reads, yields one record per CDR3 protein. The table has almost 450,000 distinct CDR3 sequences, about 15% seen once. The data belong to a study of regulatory T cells in long-lasting Graves disease. General observations from the study: Under persistent disease, TRBV28, TRBJ1-2 and TRBJ2-5 were used preferentially.

Time point described: newly diagnosed GD, antithyroid drugs for less than 3 months. Researchers made the TCR library from RNA that was extracted from PBMCs. These data were also filed under a second study, of T cells in Graves' hyperthyroidism and ophthalmopathy. That paper states: Patients were excluded for uncontrolled infection, other autoimmune disease, pregnancy or lactation. With the HTBI primer set, the TCR CDR3 went through a first round of RT-PCR.

The sequencing here drew on peripheral blood mononuclear cells (PBMCs), taken at new diagnosis, from a patient treated with antithyroid drugs. The receptor was derived from a woman aged 25 to 39 with Graves disease. V is TRBV5-1 and J is TRBJ2-4, with D perhaps matching TRBD2 (6 bases). The CDR3 nucleotides read TGCGCCAGCAGCTTGGACGATGGAGGGTCGGGCAAAAACATTCAGTACTTC. Its protein is CASSLDDGGSGKNIQYF.